The clone carrying this TCR beta chain has only one observation. The sample is drawn from a study of Ad26.COV2.S vaccination and SARS-CoV-2 variants. The wider study: Dosing was one shot or two shots 56 days apart.

V shed 3 bases and J shed 9 bases, with 2 bases lying between them. This CDR3 comprises 10 residues. TCRdb keeps only in-frame clones here, not all; method: immunoSEQ multiplex PCR. The sample records about 480,000 clones, 70% to 90% being singletons. The treatment here: 19 received Ad26.COV2.S at low or high dose, single or two shots; about five received placebo; per-sample allocation not given. Vaccine and placebo recipients were sampled on day 63 after the first injection. Recruitment in Boston yielded a donor of adult age, 18-55 years. This clonotype originated in a person between 18 and 59 years old who received the Ad26.COV2.S COVID-19 vaccine or a placebo. This sequence joins TRBV12-3 or TRBV12-4 and TRBJ2-2; D remains unclear. The sequenced sample was peripheral blood, obtained in a trial of Ad26.COV2.S vaccine versus placebo. CDR3 sequence reads: CASSFRELFF. The CDR3 DNA reads TGTGCCAGCAGTTTTAGGGAGCTGTTTTTT.